Presented here are 6 T cell receptor beta chains from one specimen sequenced in a study of blood T cell repertoires in COVID-19. Using immunoSEQ multiplex PCR, the repertoire was profiled, and TCRdb retains in-frame clones only, with some absent. The sample lists 80,000 to 100,000 clones, 90% to 95% occurring once. Specimen: peripheral blood. Source of these receptors: a human donor with active COVID-19. The donor label of this sample is uncertain.

The V gene is TRBV2, the J gene TRBJ2-5, with D perhaps TRBD1 (5 bases). CDR3 size: 12 residues. CDR1 SNHLY and CDR2 FYNNEI come from the germline V gene. The V and J ends lost 5 bases and 8 bases respectively, with 12 bases between them. The CDR3 is CASSLDRATQYF. CDR3 bases: TGTGCCAGCAGTCTTGACAGAGCCACCCAGTACTTC.

This chain links TRBV3-1 (or the pseudogene TRBV3-2) with TRBJ2-5; D remains ambiguous. CDR1 and CDR2 from the germline V gene are LGHDT and YNNKEL (reference sequence). V gave up 1 base and J gave up 4 bases, with 13 bases separating them. The CDR3 loop spans 15 amino acids. This CDR3 reads CASSQVWAAIETQYF. CDR3 DNA sequence: TGTGCCAGCAGCCAAGTTTGGGCCGCGATAGAGACCCAGTACTTC.

J is TRBJ2-7 and V is TRBV4-1; TRBD1 matches at 9 bases. This CDR3 is built from 16 residues. The junction had 5 bases not matched to a gene; V was cut back by 2 bases and J by 0 bases. Germline loops: CDR1 MGHRA, CDR2 YSYEKL. CDR3 sequence (DNA): TGCGCCAGCAGCCAACATGGGACAGGGATCTCCTACGAGCAGTACTTC. This encodes CASSQHGTGISYEQYF.

The V gene is TRBV19, the J gene TRBJ1-4, with TRBD1 identical over 9 bases. Germline V gene data show CDR1 as LNHDA and CDR2 as SQIVND (reference sequence). The V and J ends lost 5 bases and 8 bases, in that order; junction bases with no gene match: 6. This CDR3 comprises 14 residues. CDR3 amino acids: CASSPGQGREKLFF. The CDR3 nucleotides are TGTGCCAGTAGTCCGGGACAGGGCCGCGAAAAACTGTTTTTT. Complete variable domain (other parts from reference TRBV19 and TRBJ1-4): DGGITQSPKYLFRKEGQNVTLSCEQNLNHDAMYWYRQDPGQGLRLIYYSQIVNDFQKGDIAEGYSVSREKKESFPLTVTSAQKNPTAFYLCASSPGQGREKLFFGSGTQLSVL.

The chain has TRBV9 and TRBJ1-1; 10 bases are shared with TRBD1. CDR3 length: 14 residues. Germline-derived CDR1 and CDR2 are SGDLS and YYNGEE. V trimming: 2 bases; J trimming: 6 bases; junction bases outside the gene matches: 4. CDR3 nucleotides: TGTGCCAGCAGCGTTGGCGGGACAGGGGCTGAAGCTTTCTTT. It translates to CASSVGGTGAEAFF.

The genes are TRBV7-8 and TRBJ2-1; TRBD1 might be the D (8 bases). The ends were cut back, 1 base at V and 4 bases at J, with 14 bases in the middle. The CDR3 covers 16 residues. Germline CDR1 SGHVS, CDR2 FQNEAQ. The CDR3 region has the DNA TGTGCCAGCAGCTTAGTAAAACAGGGGGGGTACAATGAGCAGTTCTTC. This gives the protein CASSLVKQGGYNEQFF.